The 18 T cell receptor beta chains below were found in one sample sequenced in a study of T-cell memory formation after mild COVID-19. Using its own MiXCR run on the 5' RACE reads, TCRdb lists one record per CDR3 protein. The sample lists a few hundred thousand distinct CDR3 sequences; about 17% were seen once. Material: PBMCs or a T cell subset sorted from them (not recorded which). These receptors all come from a young man who had mild COVID-19 (a few samples of this study predate the infection). Cell type and time point are not known.

The J gene is TRBJ2-7, the V gene TRBV12-2; the D call of TRBD1 is as the table states it, not checked on the DNA. TRBV12-2 is a documented pseudogene. CDR3 length: 15 amino acids. The CDR3 sequence is CASRILTGQDYEQYF. Here the CDR3 DNA reads TGTGCAAGTCGAATTCTGACGGGACAGGATTACGAGCAGTACTTC.

This chain's CDR3 is CASSLAGGRSGANVLTF. In DNA form, the CDR3 reads TGCGCCAGCAGCCTGGCAGGGGGACGCTCTGGGGCCAACGTCCTGACTTTC. J is TRBJ2-6 and V is TRBV5-1; 7 bases match TRBD1. Trimming at V came to 4 bases and at J to 0 bases, leaving 7 bases not matched to a gene. Germline V gene data show CDR1 as SGHRS and CDR2 as YFSETQ. The CDR3 has 17 residues.

The CDR3 nucleotides read TGTGCCAGCAGCTTCACAGGGGAATCGGGGGAGCAGTACTTC. Translated: CASSFTGESGEQYF. The rearrangement joins TRBV7-2 to TRBJ2-7; the match to TRBD1 covers 7 bases. The V gene's germline CDR1 is SGHTA and CDR2 FQGNSA. Trimming took 3 bases from V and 7 from J; bases not matched to a gene: 9. CDR3 length: 14 amino acids.

The chain is built from TRBV3-1 and TRBJ2-5; 8 nucleotides agree with TRBD1. Looked up from germline, CDR1 is LGHDT and CDR2 is YNNKEL (reference sequence). V lost 4 bases, J lost 4 bases, and 14 bases stayed unmatched. The CDR3 has 17 residues. The CDR3: CASSLQRRGTGGETQYF. In DNA form, the CDR3 reads TGTGCCAGCAGCCTCCAACGGCGTGGGACAGGTGGAGAGACCCAGTACTTC.

The chain links TRBV2 to TRBJ2-7, with TRBD1 identical over 8 bases. This CDR3 region has 15 residues. V lost 3 bases and J lost 6; bases outside the gene matches: 10. The germline CDR1 and CDR2 sequences are SNHLY and FYNNEI. The CDR3 sequence is CASSEVGQGAGEQYF. The CDR3 region has the DNA TGTGCCAGCAGTGAGGTGGGTCAGGGGGCTGGCGAGCAGTACTTC.

The rearrangement links TRBV7-2 to TRBJ2-5; 7 bases line up with TRBD2. V was pared by 6 bases and J by 3 bases, with 7 bases of the junction left unmatched. The CDR3 is made up of 14 amino acids. The germline V gene has CDR1 SGHTA and CDR2 FQGNSA. The CDR3: CASRLQRGEETQYF. The CDR3 DNA reads TGTGCCAGCAGATTACAGCGGGGAGAAGAGACCCAGTACTTC.

The V gene is TRBV5-1, the J gene TRBJ1-1, with 12 bases lining up with TRBD1. The length of the CDR3 is 14 residues. V shed 3 bases, J shed 7 bases, and the junction held 4 bases outside the gene matches. The germline V gene has CDR1 SGHRS and CDR2 YFSETQ. The chain's CDR3 is CASSYGDRGREAFF. As DNA, the CDR3 is TGCGCCAGCAGCTACGGGGACAGGGGGCGTGAAGCTTTCTTT. The full variable domain, rest sourced from reference TRBV5-1 and TRBJ1-1, is KAGVTQTPRYLIKTRGQQVTLSCSPISGHRSVSWYQQTPGQGLQFLFEYFSETQRNKGNFPGRFSGRQFSNSRSEMNVSTLELGDSALYLCASSYGDRGREAFFGQGTRLTVV.

This clonotype came up a few times. The chain is built from TRBV7-9 and TRBJ2-3; TRBD2 aligns across 12 bases. The CDR3 length is 16 residues. V was pared by 3 bases and J by 0 bases, with 1 base of the junction left unmatched. Germline V gene lookup returns CDR1 SEHNR and CDR2 FQNEAQ (reference sequence). The CDR3 reads CASSFLAGGSTDTQYF. The CDR3 DNA follows: TGTGCCAGCAGCTTCCTAGCGGGGGGGAGCACAGATACGCAGTATTTT. Using reference TRBV7-9 and TRBJ2-3 for the parts outside the CDR3, the full variable domain is DTGVSQNPRHKITKRGQNVTFRCDPISEHNRLYWYRQTLGQGPEFLTYFQNEAQLEKSRLLSDRFSAERPKGSFSTLEIQRTEQGDSAMYLCASSFLAGGSTDTQYFGPGTRLTVL.

This clonotype was seen only a few times. V and J are TRBV5-1 and TRBJ1-1; TRBD1 might be the D (5 bases). Germline values: CDR1 SGHRS, CDR2 YFSETQ. The CDR3 totals 18 residues. With 4 bases removed from V and 0 bases from J, the gap between germline ends came to 22 bases. CDR3 sequence reads: CASSLSQDALALNTEAFF. The CDR3 DNA reads as TGCGCCAGCAGCCTATCACAGGACGCACTGGCCTTGAACACTGAAGCTTTCTTT. Looking up the rest from reference TRBV5-1 and TRBJ1-1 gives the full variable domain: KAGVTQTPRYLIKTRGQQVTLSCSPISGHRSVSWYQQTPGQGLQFLFEYFSETQRNKGNFPGRFSGRQFSNSRSEMNVSTLELGDSALYLCASSLSQDALALNTEAFFGQGTRLTVV.

The chain uses TRBV6-5 and TRBJ1-4; D perhaps matches TRBD1 (5 bases). This CDR3 has 14 residues. Germline CDR1 reads MNHEY; CDR2 reads SVGAGI. The germline V and J ends were trimmed by 2 bases and 7 bases, with 11 bases remaining between them. CDR3 region: CASSYGGMGEKLFF. DNA for the CDR3: TGTGCCAGCAGTTACGGGGGGATGGGTGAAAAACTGTTTTTT.

V usage is TRBV5-1 and J usage is TRBJ2-7; D is perhaps TRBD1 (6 bases). Germline V gene sequence: CDR1 SGHRS, CDR2 YFSETQ. V dropped 0 bases and J dropped 7 bases, with 17 bases sitting between them. This CDR3 has 15 amino acids. The CDR3 is CASSLAGQGPGEQYF. The CDR3 DNA reads as TGCGCCAGCAGCTTGGCCGGGCAGGGGCCGGGAGAGCAGTACTTC.

This clonotype was counted only a few times. The V call is TRBV7-2, the J call TRBJ2-2; 8 nucleotides match TRBD2. V gave up 5 bases and J gave up 2 bases; unmatched junction bases: 7. The V gene's germline CDR1 is SGHTA and CDR2 FQGNSA. This CDR3 is 16 amino acids long. DNA of the CDR3: TGTGCCAGCAGCAGATTCCGGGGGGGTAACACCGGGGAGCTGTTTTTT. It yields the protein CASSRFRGGNTGELFF.

This clonotype has only a few counts. This sequence joins TRBV3-1 and TRBJ2-3, with unresolved D. The CDR3 has 14 residues. The V and J ends lost 1 base and 4 bases respectively, with 9 bases between them. CDR1 is LGHDT and CDR2 is YNNKEL in the germline V gene (reference sequence). Written as DNA, the CDR3 is TGTGCCAGCAGCCAAGGGGTCTGGGCAGATACGCAGTATTTT. This sequence encodes CASSQGVWADTQYF.

This clonotype was observed many times. The chain couples TRBV9 to TRBJ2-5; D unresolved. Trimming left V 3 bases short and J 5 bases short, with 14 bases between. CDR3 length: 14 amino acids. Germline V gene sequence: CDR1 SGDLS, CDR2 YYNGEE. This CDR3 reads CASSADPAGETQYF. CDR3 nucleotides: TGTGCCAGCAGCGCGGACCCTGCCGGGGAGACCCAGTACTTC.

This clonotype has a count of ten or more. The CDR3 DNA is TGTGCCAGCAGTTTAGGGGGGGAAAACTATGGCTACACCTTC. It yields the protein CASSLGGENYGYTF. This chain links TRBV12-3 or TRBV12-4 with TRBJ1-2; D possibly corresponds to TRBD1 (5 bases). The V end was cut by 1 base, the J end by 2 bases, with 8 bases between. CDR3 length: 14 residues.

The rearrangement joins TRBV12-3 or TRBV12-4 to TRBJ1-5; 9 positions agree with TRBD1. This CDR3 is built from 15 residues. V shed 3 bases, J shed 4 bases, and the junction held 4 bases outside the gene matches. The CDR3 sequence is CASSFRDRANQPQHF. The CDR3 nucleotides are TGTGCCAGCAGTTTCCGGGACAGGGCGAATCAGCCCCAGCATTTT.

The gene calls are TRBV6-6 and TRBJ2-7, with unresolved D. CDR1 MNHNY and CDR2 SVGAGI come from the germline V gene (reference sequence). The length of the CDR3 is 15 residues. Trimming took off 0 bases at V and 0 bases at J, with 9 bases between the two ends. The CDR3 loop reads CASSYSLLTSYEQYV. For the CDR3, the DNA is TGTGCCAGCAGTTACTCGTTGCTCACCTCCTACGAGCAGTACGTC.

This clonotype turned up a few times. This sequence joins TRBV20-1 and TRBJ1-1; 9 bases are shared with TRBD1. Germline values: CDR1 DFQATT, CDR2 SNEGSKA (reference sequence). Trimming cost V 5 bases and J 3 bases; bases outside gene matches: 10. This CDR3 contains 15 residues. DNA for the CDR3: TGCAGTGCTCTCCGGGACAGGGCGTTTTACACTGAAGCTTTCTTT. This sequence encodes CSALRDRAFYTEAFF.